What follows describes a single T cell receptor beta chain. This record belongs to a study of cytomegalovirus exposure and HLA in healthy donors. The PCR ran on 60 Vbeta and 13 Jbeta primers. This table comes from immunoSEQ multiplex PCR, and its TCRdb copy is limited to in-frame clones, with some not included. Seen here are roughly 240,000 clones, approximately 84% observed once, and the top ten hold approximately 0.24%. V was clipped by 1 base and J by 3 bases; unmatched bases: 0. The germline CDR1 and CDR2 sequences are LGHNA and YNFKEQ. The CDR3 has 13 amino acids. This clonotype was sampled from a girl aged 2 to 9 in good health and CMV-seronegative. Material for sequencing was PBMCs. V usage is TRBV4-2 and J usage is TRBJ2-7, with TRBD1 identical over 7 bases. The CDR3 region is CASSQGTGYEQYF. CDR3 in DNA: TGTGCCAGCAGCCAAGGGACAGGCTACGAGCAGTACTTC.